Shown below are 11 T cell receptor beta chains from a single sample sequenced in a study of tumor-infiltrating lymphocytes in primary liver carcinoma. Bulk tissue was left unsorted, and RNA and DNA were co-extracted from about 19-30 mg of it. TCR beta cDNA came from approximately 540 ng total RNA, primed with a constant-region primer. Generation of the TCR beta libraries relied on three nested multiplex PCR rounds using slightly modified ARM-PCR. Amplification in the first two PCR rounds was performed using TRBV1-TRBV30 forward primers and a C-beta reverse primer for roughly 9 cycles each. Via MiXCR, TCRdb re-called the multiplex PCR reads, giving one row per CDR3 protein. The table shows roughly 120,000 distinct CDR3 sequences, with 50% to 80% occurring only once. The sequencing input was liver tumor tissue from sampling region 3. Subset noted: tumor region T3, left-lateral pole. These receptors originate from a woman aged 60 to 75 with primary liver carcinoma and hepatitis B virus infection.

This clonotype was seen many times. The chain has TRBV7-9 and TRBJ1-4, with D unresolved. This CDR3 is 14 amino acids long. Germline CDR1 and CDR2: SEHNR and FQNEAQ (reference sequence). The V end was cut by 3 bases, the J end by 3 bases, with 8 bases between. The CDR3 DNA is TGTGCCAGCAGCTTTAATACAGCTAATGAAAAACTGTTTTTT. This gives the protein CASSFNTANEKLFF.

This clonotype has a count of ten or more. The chain has TRBV29-1 and TRBJ2-5; D may correspond to TRBD1 or TRBD2 (5 bases each). Trimming stripped 7 bases from V and 5 bases from J, with 17 bases between. The CDR3 length is 13 residues. CDR1 and CDR2 (germline): SQVTM, ANQGSEA. CDR3 amino acids: CSAEGRGRETQYF. CDR3 sequence (DNA): TGCAGCGCCGAGGGGCGTGGACGGGAGACCCAGTACTTC.

This clonotype has a single count. Mismatch with germline at one junction end may stem from a read error. J is TRBJ2-2 and V is TRBV11-2; 11 bases map to TRBD1. The germline V gene encodes CDR1 SGHAT and CDR2 FQNNGV. The CDR3 covers 15 residues. The CDR3 spells CASSLRTGGTGVLFF. The CDR3 bases are TGCGCCAGCAGCCTGAGGACAGGGGGCACCGGGGTGCTGTTTTTT.

This clonotype has only a few counts. This chain links TRBV29-1 with TRBJ2-1; tentatively, D is TRBD1 or TRBD2 (5 bases each). The germline V gene has CDR1 SQVTM and CDR2 ANQGSEA. This CDR3 has 16 residues. With 1 base removed from V and 8 bases from J, the gap between germline ends came to 21 bases. The CDR3 nucleotides are TGCAGCGTTGAAGCCCTGGACAACCCCGAGGAGGATGAGCAGTTCTTC. This codes for CSVEALDNPEEDEQFF.

V usage is TRBV5-1 and J usage is TRBJ2-7, with 9 positions matching TRBD2. Germline CDR1 is SGHRS and CDR2 is YFSETQ. The CDR3 contains 15 residues. V was pared by 2 bases and J by 5 bases, with 8 bases of the junction left unmatched. The CDR3 DNA reads as TGCGCCAGCAGCTTACAAGCGGGAGGTTACGACGAGCAGTACTTC. Amino acid sequence: CASSLQAGGYDEQYF.

This rearrangement joins TRBV11-2 to TRBJ2-7; D remains unclear. Trimming left V 7 bases short and J 3 bases short, with 19 bases between. Germline-derived CDR1 and CDR2 are SGHAT and FQNNGV. The CDR3 length is 15 residues. CDR3: CASNRSRVGVYEQYF. DNA of the CDR3: TGTGCCAGCAACAGATCTAGGGTGGGTGTCTACGAGCAGTACTTC.

Comment on this clonotype: One end of the junction fails to match germline, which may point to a read error. The chain recombines TRBV11-1 with TRBJ2-2; unclear D gene. This CDR3 region has 14 residues. Germline V gives CDR1 SGHAT, CDR2 FQDESV (reference sequence). The chain's CDR3 is CTSRPGLDTGELFF. DNA for the CDR3: TGTACCAGCAGACCGGGCCTCGACACCGGGGAGCTGTTTTTT.

On this clonotype: At one of its ends the junction is not consistent with the germline gene, which may arise from a read error. V gene TRBV11-2 combines with J gene TRBJ1-5; D is perhaps TRBD1 (5 bases). The CDR3 totals 14 residues. CDR1 and CDR2 (germline): SGHAT, FQNNGV. The CDR3 protein is CASSLDGGTQPQHF. CDR3 DNA sequence: TGCGCCAGCAGCTTAGACGGGGGGACCCAGCCCCAGCATTTT.

This clonotype has a single count. One end of the junction is discordant with germline, which a read error may explain. The chain has TRBV28 and TRBJ2-7, with D possibly being TRBD1 or TRBD2 (5 bases each). The CDR3 has 12 amino acids. CDR1 and CDR2 (germline): MDHEN, SYDVKM. CDR3 bases: TGTGCCAGCACGGGACGTAACTACGAGCATTACTTC. Amino acid sequence: CASTGRNYEHYF.

A note on this clonotype: An end of the junction differs from the germline gene, which may be a read error. The chain combines TRBV12-3 or TRBV12-4 with TRBJ2-3, with D possibly being TRBD2 (5 bases). This CDR3 is built from 13 residues. CDR3: CASSLSSGLIPFF. The DNA for the CDR3 is TGTGCCAGTAGTTTATCGTCCGGACTCATCCCGTTTTTT.

The chain combines TRBV12-3 or TRBV12-4 with TRBJ2-7; D could derive from TRBD1 or TRBD2 (5 bases each). This CDR3 spans 13 amino acids. The V end lost 7 bases, the J end lost 7 bases, and 17 bases lay between the germline ends. The CDR3 DNA reads as TGTGCCAGCACCCTGGGACCGCCTGGTGAGCAGTACTTC. Its protein is CASTLGPPGEQYF.